This TCR beta chain was captured in a study of OX40 agonist ivuxolimab in advanced cancers. Turning to this clone: Its antigen is unknown.

TCRdb keeps only in-frame clones here, not all; method: immunoSEQ multiplex PCR. The sample consists of about 110,000 clones, 75% to 95% of them appearing once. Findings of the study overall: Clonal expansion by week 6 occurred in CD4+ and CD8+ blood T cells (at 0.1 to 3.0 mg/kg).

V lost 8 bases and J lost 4, with 18 bases in between. This CDR3 is built from 14 residues. CDR1 and CDR2 (germline): KGHSH, LQKENI. The origin of this receptor is an adult with an advanced solid tumor such as melanoma, head and neck, liver or kidney cancer. The genes are TRBV18 and TRBJ2-7; D might be TRBD2 (7 bases). The specimen was CD4+ or CD8+ T cells sorted from blood, collected in a trial of the OX40 agonist ivuxolimab. The CDR3 protein is CASRGGGGGYEQYF. The CDR3 DNA sequence: TGTGCCAGCCGCGGAGGCGGGGGCGGGTACGAGCAGTACTTC.